This TCR beta chain was captured by sequencing in a study of OX40 agonist ivuxolimab in advanced cancers. Study-wide context: Prior anti-PD-1, anti-PD-L1 or anti-CTLA-4 therapy was allowed; 40% to 50% had some.

V was shortened by 7 bases and J by 8 bases, with 14 bases between the two germline ends. The CDR3 has 12 residues. CDR1 is SNHLY, CDR2 FYNNEI, per germline. The assay was immunoSEQ multiplex PCR, and TCRdb's table has in-frame clones only and misses some. In the table there are 15,000 to 20,000 clones, approximately 80% of which are singletons. Study conclusions and caveats: Part of the nonresponder group also had normalized T-cell clonal expansion that was low. It was not determined which antigens were specifically recognized by the peripheral T cells that had undergone clonal expansion.

In regard to this clone: What it binds is not known.

The TCR originated in an adult with an advanced solid tumor such as melanoma, head and neck, liver or kidney cancer. The sample consisted of CD4+ or CD8+ T cells sorted from blood, taken in a trial of the OX40 agonist ivuxolimab. The chain employs TRBV2 and TRBJ1-1, with D perhaps TRBD1 (5 bases). In DNA, the CDR3 is TGTGCCAGCAACCCTCCGGGACGGGAAGCTTTCTTT. It yields the protein CASNPPGREAFF.